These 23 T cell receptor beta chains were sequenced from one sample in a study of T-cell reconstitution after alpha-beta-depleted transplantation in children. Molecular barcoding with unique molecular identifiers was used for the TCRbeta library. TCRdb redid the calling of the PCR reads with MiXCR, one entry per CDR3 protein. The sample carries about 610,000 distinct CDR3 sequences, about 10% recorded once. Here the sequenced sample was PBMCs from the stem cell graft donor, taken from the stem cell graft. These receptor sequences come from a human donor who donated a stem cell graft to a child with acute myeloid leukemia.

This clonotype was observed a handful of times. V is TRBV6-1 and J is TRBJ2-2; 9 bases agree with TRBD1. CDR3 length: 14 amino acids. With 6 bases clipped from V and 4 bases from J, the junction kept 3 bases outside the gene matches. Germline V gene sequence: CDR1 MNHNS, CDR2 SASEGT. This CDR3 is CASRDRGSTGELFF. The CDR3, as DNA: TGTGCCAGCAGGGACAGGGGATCCACCGGGGAGCTGTTTTTT.

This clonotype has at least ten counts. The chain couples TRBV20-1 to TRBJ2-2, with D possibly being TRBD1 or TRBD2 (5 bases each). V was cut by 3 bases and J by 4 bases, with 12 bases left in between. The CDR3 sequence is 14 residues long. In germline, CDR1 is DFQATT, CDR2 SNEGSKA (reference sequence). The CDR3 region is CSARGLGVTGELFF. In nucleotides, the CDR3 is TGCAGTGCTAGGGGGTTGGGGGTCACCGGGGAGCTGTTTTTT.

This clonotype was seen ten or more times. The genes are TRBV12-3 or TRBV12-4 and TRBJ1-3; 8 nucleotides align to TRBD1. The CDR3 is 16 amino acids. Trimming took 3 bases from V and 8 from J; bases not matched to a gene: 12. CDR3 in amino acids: CASSFSQGANVYTIYF. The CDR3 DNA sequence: TGTGCCAGCAGTTTTTCTCAGGGGGCCAACGTATACACCATATATTTT.

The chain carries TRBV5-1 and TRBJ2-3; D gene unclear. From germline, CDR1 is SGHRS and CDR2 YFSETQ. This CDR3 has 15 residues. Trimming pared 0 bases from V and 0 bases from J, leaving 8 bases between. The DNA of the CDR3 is TGCGCCAGCAGCTTGGACAGTTCTAGCACAGATACGCAGTATTTT. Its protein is CASSLDSSSTDTQYF.

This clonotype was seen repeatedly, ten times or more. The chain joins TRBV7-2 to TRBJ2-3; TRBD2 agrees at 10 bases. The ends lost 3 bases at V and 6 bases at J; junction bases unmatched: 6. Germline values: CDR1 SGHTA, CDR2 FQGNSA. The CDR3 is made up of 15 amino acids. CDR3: CASSLLAGVMDTQYF. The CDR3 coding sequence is TGTGCCAGCAGCTTGCTAGCGGGAGTGATGGATACGCAGTATTTT.

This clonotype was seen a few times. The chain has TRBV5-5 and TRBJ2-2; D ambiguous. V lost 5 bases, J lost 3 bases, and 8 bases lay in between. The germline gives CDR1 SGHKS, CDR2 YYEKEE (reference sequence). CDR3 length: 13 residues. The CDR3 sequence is CASSQTDTGELFF. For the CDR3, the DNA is TGTGCCAGCAGTCAAACAGACACCGGGGAGCTGTTTTTT.

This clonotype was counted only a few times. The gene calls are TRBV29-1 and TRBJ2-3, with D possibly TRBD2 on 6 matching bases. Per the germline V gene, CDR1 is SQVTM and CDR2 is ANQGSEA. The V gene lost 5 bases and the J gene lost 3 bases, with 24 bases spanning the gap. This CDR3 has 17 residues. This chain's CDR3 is CSVTGLPGRRITDTQYF. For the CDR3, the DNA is TGCAGCGTTACCGGACTACCCGGGAGACGAATAACAGATACGCAGTATTTT.

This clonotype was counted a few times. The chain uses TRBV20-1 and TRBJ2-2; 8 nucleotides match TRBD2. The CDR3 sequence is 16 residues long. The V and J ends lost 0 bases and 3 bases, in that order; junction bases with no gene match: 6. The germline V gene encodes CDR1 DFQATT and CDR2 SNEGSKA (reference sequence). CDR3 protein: CSARDREAGDTGELFF. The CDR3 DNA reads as TGCAGTGCTAGAGATCGAGAAGCGGGAGACACCGGGGAGCTGTTTTTT.

The CDR3 region has the DNA TGCAGCGTTGTACCGGGGCCAGCCAAAAACATTCAGTACTTC. Residues: CSVVPGPAKNIQYF. V is TRBV29-1 and J is TRBJ2-4; D may be TRBD1 or TRBD2 (5 bases each). CDR3 length: 14 residues. Per germline, CDR1 SQVTM and CDR2 ANQGSEA. Deletions cut 4 bases from V and 0 bases from J, with 10 bases between.

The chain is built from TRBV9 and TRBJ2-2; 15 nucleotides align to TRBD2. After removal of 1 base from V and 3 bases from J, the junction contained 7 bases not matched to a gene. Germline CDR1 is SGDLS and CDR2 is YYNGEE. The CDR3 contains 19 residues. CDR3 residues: CASSVYGLAGGPDTGELFF. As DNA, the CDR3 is TGTGCCAGCAGCGTATATGGACTAGCGGGAGGGCCGGACACCGGGGAGCTGTTTTTT.

Written as DNA, the CDR3 is TGTGCCTGGAGCTCTGTTGGGGTGGGGGGGGCCAACGTCCTGACTTTC. It specifies CAWSSVGVGGANVLTF. The rearrangement uses TRBV30 and TRBJ2-6; D not certain. Trimming left V 3 bases short and J 4 bases short, with 16 bases between. Germline-derived CDR1 and CDR2 are GTSNPN and SVGIG (reference sequence). The CDR3 extends over 16 amino acids.

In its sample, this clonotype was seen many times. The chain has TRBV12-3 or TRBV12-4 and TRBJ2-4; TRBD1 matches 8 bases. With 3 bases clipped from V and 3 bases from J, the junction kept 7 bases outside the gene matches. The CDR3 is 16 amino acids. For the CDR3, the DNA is TGTGCCAGCAGTTTTCGGACAGGGTGGGACAAAAACATTCAGTACTTC. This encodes CASSFRTGWDKNIQYF.

This CDR3 reads CASRTGGSGYTF. The CDR3 bases are TGTGCCAGCCGTACAGGGGGGAGCGGCTACACCTTC. The V call is TRBV6-5, the J call TRBJ1-2; 8 bases are a match to TRBD1. Germline CDR1 and CDR2: MNHEY and SVGAGI. The V segment lost 8 bases and the J segment 8 bases; nucleotides outside the gene matches: 7. This CDR3 has 12 amino acids.

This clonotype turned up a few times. In DNA form, the CDR3 reads TGTGCCAGCAGTGCCGCCGGGACAACTTTGAACACTGAAGCTTTCTTT. Amino acids: CASSAAGTTLNTEAFF. V usage is TRBV6-1 and J usage is TRBJ1-1; a possible D gene is TRBD1 (6 bases). Trimming stripped 4 bases from V and 0 bases from J, with 15 bases between. The CDR3 loop spans 16 amino acids. CDR1 and CDR2 from the germline V gene are MNHNS and SASEGT.

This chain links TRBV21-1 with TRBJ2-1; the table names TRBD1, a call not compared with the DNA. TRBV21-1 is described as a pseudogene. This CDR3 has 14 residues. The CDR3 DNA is TGTGCCAGCAGGGGCGGGAGAGCCTACAATGAGCAGTTCTTC. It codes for CASRGGRAYNEQFF.

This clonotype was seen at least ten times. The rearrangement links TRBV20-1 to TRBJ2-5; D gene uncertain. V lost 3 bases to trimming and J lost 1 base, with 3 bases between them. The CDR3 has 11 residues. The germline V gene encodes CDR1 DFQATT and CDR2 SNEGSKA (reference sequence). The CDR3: CSARFQETQYF. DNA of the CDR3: TGCAGTGCTAGGTTCCAAGAGACCCAGTACTTC.

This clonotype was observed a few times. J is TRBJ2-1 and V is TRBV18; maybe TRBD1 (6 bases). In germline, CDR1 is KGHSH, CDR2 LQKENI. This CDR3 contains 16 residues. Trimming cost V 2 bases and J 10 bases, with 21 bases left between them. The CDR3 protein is CASSPFMITGQGEQFF. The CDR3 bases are TGTGCCAGCTCACCATTCATGATAACCGGGCAGGGGGAGCAGTTCTTC.

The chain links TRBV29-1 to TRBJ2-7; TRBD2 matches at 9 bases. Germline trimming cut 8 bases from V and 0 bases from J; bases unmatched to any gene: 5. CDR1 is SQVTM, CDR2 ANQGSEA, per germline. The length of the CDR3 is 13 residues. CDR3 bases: TGCAGCTCGAGCGGGGGGAGCTCCTACGAGCAGTACTTC. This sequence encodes CSSSGGSSYEQYF.

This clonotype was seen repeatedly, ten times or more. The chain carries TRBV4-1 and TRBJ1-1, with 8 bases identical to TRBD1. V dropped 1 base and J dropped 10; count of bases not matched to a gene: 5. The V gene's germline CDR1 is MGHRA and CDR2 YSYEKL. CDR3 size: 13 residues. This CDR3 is CASSQASDRGAFF. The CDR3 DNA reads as TGCGCCAGCAGCCAAGCATCTGACAGGGGAGCTTTCTTT.

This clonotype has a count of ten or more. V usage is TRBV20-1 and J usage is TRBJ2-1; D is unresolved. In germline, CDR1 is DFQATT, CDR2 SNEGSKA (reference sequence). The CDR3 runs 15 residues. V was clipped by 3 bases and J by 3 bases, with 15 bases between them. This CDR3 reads CSARRIVQSYNEQFF. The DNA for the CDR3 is TGCAGTGCTAGGAGGATCGTACAAAGCTACAATGAGCAGTTCTTC.

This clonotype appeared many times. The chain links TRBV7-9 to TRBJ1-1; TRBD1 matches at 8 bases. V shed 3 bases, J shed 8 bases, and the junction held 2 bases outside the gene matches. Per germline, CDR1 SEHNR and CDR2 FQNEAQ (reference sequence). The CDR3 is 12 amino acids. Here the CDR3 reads CASSLGTGEAFF. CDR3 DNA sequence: TGTGCCAGCAGCTTGGGGACAGGCGAAGCTTTCTTT.

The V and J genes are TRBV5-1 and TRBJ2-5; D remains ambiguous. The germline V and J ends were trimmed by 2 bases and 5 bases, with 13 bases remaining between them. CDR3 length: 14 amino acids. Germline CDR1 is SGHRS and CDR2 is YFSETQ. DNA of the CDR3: TGCGCCAGCAGCTTCAGCTTCGGACGGGAGACCCAGTACTTC. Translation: CASSFSFGRETQYF.

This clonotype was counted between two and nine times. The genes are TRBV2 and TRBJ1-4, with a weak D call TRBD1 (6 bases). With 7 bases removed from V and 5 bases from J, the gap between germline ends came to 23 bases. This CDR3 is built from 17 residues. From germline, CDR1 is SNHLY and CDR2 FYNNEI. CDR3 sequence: CASTGGDARRGNEKLFF. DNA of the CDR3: TGTGCCAGCACCGGCGGGGATGCACGGAGGGGGAATGAAAAACTGTTTTTT.